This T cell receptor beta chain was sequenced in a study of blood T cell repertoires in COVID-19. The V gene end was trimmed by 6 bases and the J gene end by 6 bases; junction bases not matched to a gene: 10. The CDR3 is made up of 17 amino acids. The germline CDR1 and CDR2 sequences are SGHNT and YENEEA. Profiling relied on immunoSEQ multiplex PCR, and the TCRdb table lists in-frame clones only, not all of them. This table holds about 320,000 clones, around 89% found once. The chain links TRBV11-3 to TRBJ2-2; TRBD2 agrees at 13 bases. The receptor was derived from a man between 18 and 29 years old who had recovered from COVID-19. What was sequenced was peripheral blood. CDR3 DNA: TGTGCCAGCAGTTGGATCGGGACTAGCGGGGAGGCCGGGGAGCTGTTTTTT. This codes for CASSWIGTSGEAGELFF.